This record covers a single T cell receptor beta chain. No antigen is known for it. Single viable CD3+CD4+CD8-CD45RO+ cells were sorted as the memory CD4+ T cells. The data originate from a study of memory CD4+ T cells and cytomegalovirus serostatus. Study context: Healthy Belgian adult donors included about nine CMV-positive and some 24 CMV-negative people.

As processed by the authors: After removing out-of-frame reads, 2 million to 2.5 million distinct TCRbeta sequences remained. TCRdb keeps only in-frame clones here, not all; method: immunoSEQ multiplex PCR. V and J calls plus clone size are reproduced from that table; the DNA served to infer D and trimming. The table has about 56,000 clones, 60% to 75% seen once. Regarding the study as a whole: The CMV-associated TCR signature appears largely within the CD4+ memory repertoire. Of 150 to 200 reported CMV TCRbeta sequences, some 70 were found in memory CD4+ repertoires.

Sequencing input: memory CD4+ T cells from blood. The source is an adult in good health and CMV-seropositive.

The CDR3 here is CASSLVAAGETQYF. The CDR3, as DNA: TGTGCCAGCAGCTTAGTTGCGGCGGGGGAGACCCAGTACTTC. J is TRBJ2-5 and V is TRBV7-2, with D perhaps matching TRBD2 (6 bases). Germline V gene data show CDR1 as SGHTA and CDR2 as FQGNSA. The CDR3 spans 14 residues. The ends were cut back, 1 base at V and 5 bases at J, with 11 bases in the middle. The whole variable domain, remainder taken from reference TRBV7-2 and TRBJ2-5, is GAGVSQSPSNKVTEKGKDVELRCDPISGHTALYWYRQSLGQGLEFLIYFQGNSAPDKSGLPSDRFSAERTGGSVSTLTIQRTQQEDSAVYLCASSLVAAGETQYFGPGTRLLVL.